This T cell receptor beta chain was captured by sequencing in a study of CD8 T cells in ankylosing spondylitis. This clonotype was picked up many times. Trimming removed 2 bases at V and 4 bases at J, with 9 bases between. The CDR3 sequence is 14 residues long. The germline CDR1 and CDR2 sequences are SGHRS and YFSETQ. One entry per CDR3 protein results from TCRdb running MiXCR on the 5' RACE reads. The data contain about 240,000 distinct CDR3 sequences, around 10% of them singletons. The TCR originated in a male donor with ankylosing spondylitis or in good health (not recorded which). What was sequenced was blood, either unsorted or a sorted T cell fraction (not recorded which). The chain links TRBV5-1 to TRBJ2-2; no definite D call. CDR3 in amino acids: CASSLMDLTGELFF. In DNA, the CDR3 is TGCGCCAGCAGCTTAATGGATCTCACCGGGGAGCTGTTTTTT.